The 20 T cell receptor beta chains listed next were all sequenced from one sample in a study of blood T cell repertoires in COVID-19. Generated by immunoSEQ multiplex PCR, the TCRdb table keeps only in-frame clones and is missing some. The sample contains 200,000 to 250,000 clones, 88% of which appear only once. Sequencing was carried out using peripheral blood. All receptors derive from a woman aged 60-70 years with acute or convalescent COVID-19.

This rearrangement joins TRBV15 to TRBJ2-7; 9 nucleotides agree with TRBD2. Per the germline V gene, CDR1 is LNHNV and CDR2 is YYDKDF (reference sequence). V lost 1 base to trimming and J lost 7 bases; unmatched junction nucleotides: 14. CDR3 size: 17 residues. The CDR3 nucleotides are TGTGCCACCAGCAGAGGTGACCGCGGGAGGGAGGCGAGAGAGCAGTACTTC. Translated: CATSRGDRGREAREQYF.

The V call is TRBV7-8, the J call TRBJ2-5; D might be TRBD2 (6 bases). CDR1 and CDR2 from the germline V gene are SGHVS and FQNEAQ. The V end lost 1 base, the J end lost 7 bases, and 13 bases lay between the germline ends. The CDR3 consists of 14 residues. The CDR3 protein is CASSLGRGGGTQYF. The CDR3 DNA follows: TGTGCCAGCAGCTTAGGGAGGGGCGGAGGGACCCAGTACTTC.

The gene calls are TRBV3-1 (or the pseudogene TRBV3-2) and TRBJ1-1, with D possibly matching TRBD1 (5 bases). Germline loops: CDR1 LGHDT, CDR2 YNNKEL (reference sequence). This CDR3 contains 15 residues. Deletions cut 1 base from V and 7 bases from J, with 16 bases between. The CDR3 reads CASSQGPDPGVEAFF. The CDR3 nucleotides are TGTGCCAGCAGCCAAGGCCCGGATCCGGGGGTTGAAGCTTTCTTT.

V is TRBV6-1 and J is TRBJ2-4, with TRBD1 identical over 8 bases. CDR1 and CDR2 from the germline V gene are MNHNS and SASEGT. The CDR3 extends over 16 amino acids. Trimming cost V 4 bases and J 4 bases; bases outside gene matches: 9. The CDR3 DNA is TGTGCCAGCAGTGCTGAGACCGGGACAGGTAAAAACATTCAGTACTTC. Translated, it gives CASSAETGTGKNIQYF.

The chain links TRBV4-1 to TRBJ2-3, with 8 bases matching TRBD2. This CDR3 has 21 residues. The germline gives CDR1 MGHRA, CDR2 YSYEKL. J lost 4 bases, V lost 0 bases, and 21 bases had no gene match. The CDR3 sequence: CASSQEGMAGGFIRSPDTQYF. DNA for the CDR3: TGCGCCAGCAGCCAAGAGGGGATGGCGGGGGGCTTCATTAGGTCTCCAGATACGCAGTATTTT.

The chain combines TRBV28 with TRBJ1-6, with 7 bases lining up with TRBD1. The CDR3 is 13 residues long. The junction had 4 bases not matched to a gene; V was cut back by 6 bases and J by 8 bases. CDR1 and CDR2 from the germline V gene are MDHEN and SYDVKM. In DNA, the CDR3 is TGTGCCAGCAGGGCAGGGGGTGATTCACCCCTCCACTTT. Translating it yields CASRAGGDSPLHF. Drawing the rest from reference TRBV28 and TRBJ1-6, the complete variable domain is DVKVTQSSRYLVKRTGEKVFLECVQDMDHENMFWYRQDPGLGLRLIYFSYDVKMKEKGDIPEGYSVSREKKERFSLILESASTNQTSMYLCASRAGGDSPLHFGNGTRLTVT.

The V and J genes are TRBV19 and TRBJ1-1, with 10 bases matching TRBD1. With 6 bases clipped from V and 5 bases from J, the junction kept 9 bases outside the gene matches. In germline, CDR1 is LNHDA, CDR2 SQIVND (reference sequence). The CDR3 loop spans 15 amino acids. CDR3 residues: CASRPRQGAATEAFF. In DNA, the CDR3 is TGTGCCAGTAGGCCCCGACAGGGGGCAGCAACTGAAGCTTTCTTT.

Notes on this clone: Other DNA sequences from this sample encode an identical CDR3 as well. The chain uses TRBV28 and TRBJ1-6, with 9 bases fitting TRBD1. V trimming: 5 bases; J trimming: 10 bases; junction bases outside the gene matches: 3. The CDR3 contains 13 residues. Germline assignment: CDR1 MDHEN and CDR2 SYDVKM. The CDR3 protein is CASSPDRGSPLHF. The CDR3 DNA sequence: TGTGCCAGCAGTCCGGACAGGGGCTCACCCCTCCACTTT.

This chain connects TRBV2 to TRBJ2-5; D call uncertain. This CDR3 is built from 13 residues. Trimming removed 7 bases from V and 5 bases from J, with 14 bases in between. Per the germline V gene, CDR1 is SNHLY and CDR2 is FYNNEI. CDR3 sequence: CASTLTLVETQYF. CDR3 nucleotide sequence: TGTGCCAGCACCCTGACCCTAGTTGAGACCCAGTACTTC. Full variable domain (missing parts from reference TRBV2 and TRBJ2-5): EPEVTQTPSHQVTQMGQEVILRCVPISNHLYFYWYRQILGQKVEFLVSFYNNEISEKSEIFDDQFSVERPDGSNFTLKIRSTKLEDSAMYFCASTLTLVETQYFGPGTRLLVL.

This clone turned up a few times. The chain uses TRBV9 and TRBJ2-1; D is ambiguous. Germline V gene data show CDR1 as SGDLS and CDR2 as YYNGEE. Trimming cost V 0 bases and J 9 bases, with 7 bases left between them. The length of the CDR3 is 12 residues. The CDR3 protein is CASSVAFSEQFF. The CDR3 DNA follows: TGTGCCAGCAGCGTAGCTTTTTCTGAGCAGTTCTTC.

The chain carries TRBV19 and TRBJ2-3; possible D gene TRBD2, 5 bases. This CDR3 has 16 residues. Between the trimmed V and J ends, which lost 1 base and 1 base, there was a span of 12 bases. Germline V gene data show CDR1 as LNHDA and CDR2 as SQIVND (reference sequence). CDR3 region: CASSIGQGGRTDTQYF. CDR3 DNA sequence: TGTGCCAGTAGTATAGGCCAAGGAGGTCGCACAGATACGCAGTATTTT. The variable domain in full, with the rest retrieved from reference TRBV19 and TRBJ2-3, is DGGITQSPKYLFRKEGQNVTLSCEQNLNHDAMYWYRQDPGQGLRLIYYSQIVNDFQKGDIAEGYSVSREKKESFPLTVTSAQKNPTAFYLCASSIGQGGRTDTQYFGPGTRLTVL.

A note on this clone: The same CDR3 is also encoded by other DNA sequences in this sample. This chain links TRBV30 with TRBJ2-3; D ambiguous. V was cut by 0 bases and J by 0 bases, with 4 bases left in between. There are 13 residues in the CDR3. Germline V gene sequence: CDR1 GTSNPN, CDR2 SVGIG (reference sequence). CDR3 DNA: TGTGCCTGGAGTGTCTCTAGCACAGATACGCAGTATTTT. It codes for CAWSVSSTDTQYF.

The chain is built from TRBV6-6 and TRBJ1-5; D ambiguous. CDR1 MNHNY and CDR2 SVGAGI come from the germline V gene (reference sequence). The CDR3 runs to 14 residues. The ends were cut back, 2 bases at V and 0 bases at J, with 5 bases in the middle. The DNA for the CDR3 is TGTGCCAGCAGTTACGAGAGTAGCAATCAGCCCCAGCATTTT. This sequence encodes CASSYESSNQPQHF.

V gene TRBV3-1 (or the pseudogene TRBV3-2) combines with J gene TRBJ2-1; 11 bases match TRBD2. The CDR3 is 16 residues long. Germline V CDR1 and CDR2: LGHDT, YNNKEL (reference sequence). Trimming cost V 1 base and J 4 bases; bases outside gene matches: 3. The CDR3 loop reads CASSQVLAGGYNEQFF. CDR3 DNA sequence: TGTGCCAGCAGCCAAGTTTTAGCGGGAGGGTACAATGAGCAGTTCTTC.

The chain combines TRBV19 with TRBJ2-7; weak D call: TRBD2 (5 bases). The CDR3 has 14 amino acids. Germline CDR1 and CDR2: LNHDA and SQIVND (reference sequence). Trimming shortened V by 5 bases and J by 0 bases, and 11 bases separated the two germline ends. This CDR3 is CASSPRTLSYEQYF. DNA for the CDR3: TGTGCCAGTAGTCCAAGGACTCTCTCCTACGAGCAGTACTTC.

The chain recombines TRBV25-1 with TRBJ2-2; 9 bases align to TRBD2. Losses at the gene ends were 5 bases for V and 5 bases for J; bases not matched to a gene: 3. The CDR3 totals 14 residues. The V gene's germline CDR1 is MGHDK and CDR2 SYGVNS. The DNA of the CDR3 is TGTGCCAGCAGTCGGCTAGCGGGGACCGGGGAGCTGTTTTTT. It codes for CASSRLAGTGELFF.

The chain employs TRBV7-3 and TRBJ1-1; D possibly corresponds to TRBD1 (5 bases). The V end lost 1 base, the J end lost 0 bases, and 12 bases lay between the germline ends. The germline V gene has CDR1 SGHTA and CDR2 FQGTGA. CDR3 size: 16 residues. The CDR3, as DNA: TGTGCCAGCAGCTTAAGACAGTTAACTATGAACACTGAAGCTTTCTTT. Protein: CASSLRQLTMNTEAFF.

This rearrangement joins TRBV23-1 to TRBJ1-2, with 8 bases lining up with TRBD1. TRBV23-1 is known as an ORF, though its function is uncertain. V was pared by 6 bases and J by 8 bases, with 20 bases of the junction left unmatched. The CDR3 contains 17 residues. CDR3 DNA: TGCGCCAGCAGCCAGGGGGCGAGACGGGTACACTCGTCAGGCTACACCTTC. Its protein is CASSQGARRVHSSGYTF.

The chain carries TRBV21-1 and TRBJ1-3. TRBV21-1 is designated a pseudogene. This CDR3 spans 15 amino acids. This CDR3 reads CASASSREVGNTIYF. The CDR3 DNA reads TGTGCCAGTGCGTCGTCGCGGGAGGTTGGAAACACCATATATTTT.

The CDR3: CASSLTVPTEAFF. The DNA of the CDR3 is TGCGCCAGCAGCCTTACAGTACCCACTGAAGCTTTCTTT. The gene calls are TRBV5-1 and TRBJ1-1; D is uncertain. With 4 bases removed from V and 4 bases from J, the gap between germline ends came to 11 bases. The CDR3 loop spans 13 amino acids. The germline V gene encodes CDR1 SGHRS and CDR2 YFSETQ.